The following is a TCR beta chain sequence with its context. Its target is unknown. These data are taken from a study of CD8+ T cells in alopecia areata. Study overall: Tofacitinib continued for 6 to 18 months and was then withheld for 6 months. Notes on the study in general: Clonality was higher in lesional than normal scalp, especially in alopecia totalis/universalis. Scalp clonality, along with expanded CD8+ clones among the top 100, was significantly decreased by tofacitinib.

Treatment meaning: oral pan-JAK inhibitor, 5-10 mg twice daily. Extracted from the samples, RNA was reverse transcribed into cDNA to serve as the sequencing template. Sequencing was performed with immunoSEQ multiplex PCR; in TCRdb, only in-frame clones are kept and a portion is missing. The table lists about 210,000 clones, less than 50% of them singletons, with 2.6% in the top ten. This receptor was identified in a human donor with alopecia areata. The starting material was CD4+ T cells sorted from blood, obtained between weeks 36 and 40, from a patient treated with tofacitinib.

The CDR3 region has the DNA TGTGCCAGCAACAGGGACTCGAACACCGGGGAGCTGTTTTTT. Residues: CASNRDSNTGELFF. The rearrangement links TRBV6-6 to TRBJ2-2; D may correspond to TRBD1 or TRBD2 (6 bases each). The CDR3 runs 14 residues. Trimming stripped 7 bases from V and 0 bases from J, with 9 bases between. The germline V gene has CDR1 MNHNY and CDR2 SVGAGI (reference sequence).